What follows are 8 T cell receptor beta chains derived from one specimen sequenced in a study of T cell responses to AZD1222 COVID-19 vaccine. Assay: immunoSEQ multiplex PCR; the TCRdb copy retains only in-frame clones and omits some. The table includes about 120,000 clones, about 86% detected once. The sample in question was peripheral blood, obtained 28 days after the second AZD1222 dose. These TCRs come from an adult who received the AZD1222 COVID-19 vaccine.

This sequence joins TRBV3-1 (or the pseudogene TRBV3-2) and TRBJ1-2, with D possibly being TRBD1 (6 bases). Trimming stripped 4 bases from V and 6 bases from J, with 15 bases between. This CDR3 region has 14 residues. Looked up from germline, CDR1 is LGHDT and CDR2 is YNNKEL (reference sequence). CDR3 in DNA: TGTGCCAGCAGCCGAGGACAGCTTGGGCATGGCTACACCTTC. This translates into CASSRGQLGHGYTF.

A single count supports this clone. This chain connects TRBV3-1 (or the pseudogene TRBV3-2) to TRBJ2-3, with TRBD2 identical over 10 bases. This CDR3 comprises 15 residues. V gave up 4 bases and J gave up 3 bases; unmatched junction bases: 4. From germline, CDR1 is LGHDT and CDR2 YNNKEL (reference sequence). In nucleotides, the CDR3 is TGTGCCAGCAGCCCCCGTAGCGGGGGGACAGATACGCAGTATTTT. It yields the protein CASSPRSGGTDTQYF.

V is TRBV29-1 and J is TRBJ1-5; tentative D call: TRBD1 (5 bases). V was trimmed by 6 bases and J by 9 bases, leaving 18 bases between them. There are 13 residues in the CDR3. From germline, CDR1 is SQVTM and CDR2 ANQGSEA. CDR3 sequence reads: CSVQDKTSLPQHF. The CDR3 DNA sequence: TGCAGCGTCCAGGACAAGACTTCATTGCCCCAGCATTTT.

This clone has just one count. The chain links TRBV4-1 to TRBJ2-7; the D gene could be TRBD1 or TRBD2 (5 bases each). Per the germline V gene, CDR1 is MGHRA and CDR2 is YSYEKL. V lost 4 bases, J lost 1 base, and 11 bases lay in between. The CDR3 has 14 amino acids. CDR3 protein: CASSRGTSSYEQYF. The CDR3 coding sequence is TGCGCCAGCAGCCGGGGGACGTCATCCTACGAGCAGTACTTC.

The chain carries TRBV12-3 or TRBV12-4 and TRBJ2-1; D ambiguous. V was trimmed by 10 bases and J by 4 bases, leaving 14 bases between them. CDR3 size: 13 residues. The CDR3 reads CATGKSTYNEQFF. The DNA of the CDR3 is TGTGCCACTGGGAAGAGCACTTACAATGAGCAGTTCTTC.

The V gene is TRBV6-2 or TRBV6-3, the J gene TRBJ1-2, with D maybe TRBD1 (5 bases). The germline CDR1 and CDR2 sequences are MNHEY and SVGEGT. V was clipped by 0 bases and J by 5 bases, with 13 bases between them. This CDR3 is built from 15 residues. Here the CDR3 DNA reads TGTGCCAGCAGTTACTCGAGGGGAGGTTCGTATGGCTACACCTTC. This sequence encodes CASSYSRGGSYGYTF.

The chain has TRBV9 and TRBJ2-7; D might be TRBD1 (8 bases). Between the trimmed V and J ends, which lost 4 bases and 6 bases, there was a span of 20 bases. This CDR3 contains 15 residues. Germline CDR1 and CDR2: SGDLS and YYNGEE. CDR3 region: CASSKGNRGGLEQYF. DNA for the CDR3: TGTGCCAGCAGCAAGGGAAACAGGGGGGGTCTCGAGCAGTACTTC.

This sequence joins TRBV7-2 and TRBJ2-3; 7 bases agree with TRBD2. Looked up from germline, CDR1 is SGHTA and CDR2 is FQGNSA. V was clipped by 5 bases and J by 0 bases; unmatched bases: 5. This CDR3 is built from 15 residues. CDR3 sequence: CASSPLAVSTDTQYF. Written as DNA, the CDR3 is TGTGCCAGCAGCCCTCTAGCGGTAAGCACAGATACGCAGTATTTT.